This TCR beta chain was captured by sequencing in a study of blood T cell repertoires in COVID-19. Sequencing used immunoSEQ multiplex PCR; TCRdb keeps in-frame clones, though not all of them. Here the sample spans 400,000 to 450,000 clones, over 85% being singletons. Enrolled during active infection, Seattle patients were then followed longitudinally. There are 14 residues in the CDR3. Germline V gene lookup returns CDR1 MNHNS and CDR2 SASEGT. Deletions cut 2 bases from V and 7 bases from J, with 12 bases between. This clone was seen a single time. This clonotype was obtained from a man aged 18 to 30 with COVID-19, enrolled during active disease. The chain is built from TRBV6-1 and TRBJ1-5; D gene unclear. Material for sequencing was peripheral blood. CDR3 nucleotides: TGTGCCAGCAGTGAATGGGGAGAGGACCAGCCCCAGCATTTT. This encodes CASSEWGEDQPQHF.